This entry concerns a single T cell receptor (beta chain). The record originates from a study of CD8 T cells in Susac syndrome. Trimming shortened V by 7 bases and J by 0 bases, and 18 bases separated the two germline ends. Germline V lookup: CDR1 MDHEN, CDR2 SYDVKM. The CDR3 spans 16 residues. Random hexamers were used to reverse transcribe 0.5 to 1 ug of RNA. In TCRdb, the immunoSEQ multiplex PCR reads were re-called with MiXCR into one record per CDR3 protein. The data hold about 180,000 distinct CDR3 sequences, with around 94% observed a single time. Sequencing was done on a sample of CD4+ T cells from PBMCs. This sequence originates from a human donor with Susac syndrome. The chain has TRBV28 and TRBJ1-2; D ambiguous. The CDR3 is CASKEHYVSANYGYTF. The DNA for the CDR3 is TGTGCCAGCAAAGAGCACTACGTCTCAGCTAACTATGGCTACACCTTC.